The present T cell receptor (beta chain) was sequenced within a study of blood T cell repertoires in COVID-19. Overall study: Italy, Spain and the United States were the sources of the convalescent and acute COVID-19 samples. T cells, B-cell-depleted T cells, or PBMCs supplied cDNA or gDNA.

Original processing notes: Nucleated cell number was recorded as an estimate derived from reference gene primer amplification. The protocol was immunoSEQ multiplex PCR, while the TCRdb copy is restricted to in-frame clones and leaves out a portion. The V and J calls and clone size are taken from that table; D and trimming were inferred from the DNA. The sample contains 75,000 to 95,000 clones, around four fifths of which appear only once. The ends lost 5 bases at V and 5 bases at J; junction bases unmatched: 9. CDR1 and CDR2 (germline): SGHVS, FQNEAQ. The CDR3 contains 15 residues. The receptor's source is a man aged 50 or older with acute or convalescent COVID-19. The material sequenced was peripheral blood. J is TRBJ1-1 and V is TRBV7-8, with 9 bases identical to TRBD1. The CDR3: CASSPGQGGYTEAFF. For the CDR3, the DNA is TGTGCCAGCAGCCCGGGACAGGGTGGATATACTGAAGCTTTCTTT.